The 30 T cell receptor beta chains below come from one sample, sequenced in a study of blood T cell repertoires in COVID-19. Libraries were prepared by immunoSEQ multiplex PCR; TCRdb keeps only in-frame clonotypes and omits some of them. The table includes approximately 450,000 clones, around 89% detected once. The specimen was peripheral blood. The receptors were gathered from a woman in her 30s with acute or convalescent COVID-19.

Regarding this clone: The sample holds other DNA sequences that translate to the same CDR3. V is TRBV4-1 and J is TRBJ2-7; 9 nucleotides match TRBD1. Trimming took 4 bases from V and 0 from J; bases not matched to a gene: 4. The length of the CDR3 is 15 residues. Germline-derived CDR1 and CDR2 are MGHRA and YSYEKL. The CDR3 DNA sequence: TGCGCCAGCAGCCCGGGACAGGGTTTCTCCTACGAGCAGTACTTC. Translated: CASSPGQGFSYEQYF.

The chain links TRBV2 to TRBJ1-6, with 8 bases that match TRBD1. With V trimmed by 6 bases and J by 10 bases, 8 bases remained unmatched. The CDR3 is made up of 14 amino acids. Germline CDR1 is SNHLY and CDR2 is FYNNEI. CDR3 sequence (DNA): TGTGCCAGCAGGATGACAGGGGAGGGCTCACCCCTCCACTTT. Translation: CASRMTGEGSPLHF.

The chain uses TRBV12-5 and TRBJ2-7, with TRBD1 as a possible D gene (5 bases). The CDR3 has 13 amino acids. The ends were cut back, 4 bases at V and 6 bases at J, with 13 bases in the middle. Per the germline V gene, CDR1 is LGHNT and CDR2 is FRNRAP. The CDR3 DNA reads TGTGCTAGTGGTTCGCTTCTAGGGGTCGAGCAGTACTTC. Translating it yields CASGSLLGVEQYF.

V gene TRBV2 combines with J gene TRBJ1-4; 7 bases are shared with TRBD1. The V and J ends lost 4 bases and 0 bases, in that order; junction bases with no gene match: 5. Germline CDR1 and CDR2: SNHLY and FYNNEI. CDR3 length: 16 residues. DNA of the CDR3: TGTGCCAGCAGTGGGGGGACAGCGACAACTAATGAAAAACTGTTTTTT. Its protein product is CASSGGTATTNEKLFF.

The chain links TRBV3-1 (or the pseudogene TRBV3-2) to TRBJ1-5; possibly TRBD1 for D (6 bases). This CDR3 contains 15 residues. Trimming cost V 4 bases and J 2 bases, with 12 bases left between them. Germline V gene lookup returns CDR1 LGHDT and CDR2 YNNKEL (reference sequence). The CDR3 sequence is CASSRSDSRNQPQHF. The CDR3 DNA follows: TGTGCCAGCAGCCGCTCGGACAGCCGCAATCAGCCCCAGCATTTT.

The genes are TRBV27 and TRBJ1-4, with D maybe TRBD1 (5 bases). V shed 3 bases and J shed 6 bases, with 17 bases lying between them. This CDR3 contains 16 residues. The germline gives CDR1 MNHEY, CDR2 SMNVEV (reference sequence). The CDR3: CASSFLTTVGYEKLFF. CDR3 in DNA: TGTGCCAGCAGTTTCCTCACGACAGTGGGTTATGAAAAACTGTTTTTT.

This clone was counted a single time. The rearrangement joins TRBV5-1 to TRBJ1-2; 9 bases match TRBD1. Germline CDR1 and CDR2: SGHRS and YFSETQ. There are 14 residues in the CDR3. V was pared by 0 bases and J by 8 bases, with 5 bases of the junction left unmatched. The CDR3 sequence: CASSLDLGTGGYTF. As DNA, the CDR3 is TGCGCCAGCAGCTTGGACCTCGGGACAGGGGGCTACACCTTC.

Here the CDR3 reads CASSLDRLGPQHF. DNA of the CDR3: TGTGCCAGCAGCCTAGACAGGCTGGGGCCCCAGCATTTT. J is TRBJ1-5 and V is TRBV12-3 or TRBV12-4; D may be TRBD1 (6 bases). Trimming left V 6 bases short and J 9 bases short, with 15 bases between. The CDR3 sequence is 13 residues long.

This chain uses TRBV3-1 (or the pseudogene TRBV3-2) with TRBJ2-7; 11 bases are a match to TRBD1. After removal of 0 bases from V and 4 bases from J, the junction contained 11 bases not matched to a gene. Germline-derived CDR1 and CDR2 are LGHDT and YNNKEL (reference sequence). There are 18 residues in the CDR3. The CDR3: CASSQETTTGTGGYEQYF. The CDR3 nucleotides read TGTGCCAGCAGCCAAGAAACTACTACAGGGACAGGGGGGTACGAGCAGTACTTC.

V is TRBV2 and J is TRBJ2-3; 10 nucleotides match TRBD2. The germline V gene encodes CDR1 SNHLY and CDR2 FYNNEI. The CDR3 has 14 residues. Trimming cost V 7 bases and J 5 bases; bases outside gene matches: 6. CDR3 nucleotide sequence: TGTGCCAGCAAAAGGACTAGCGGCGGAGATACGCAGTATTTT. Translation gives CASKRTSGGDTQYF.

This sequence joins TRBV2 and TRBJ2-7; the D gene is possibly TRBD2 (6 bases). The V and J ends lost 4 bases and 2 bases respectively, with 15 bases between them. The CDR3 is made up of 15 amino acids. Germline lookup yields CDR1 SNHLY and CDR2 FYNNEI. This CDR3 is CASSVGGTGTYEQYF. CDR3 in DNA: TGTGCCAGCAGTGTTGGTGGGACTGGAACCTACGAGCAGTACTTC.

The rearrangement uses TRBV6-5 and TRBJ2-7; a weak D match, TRBD2 (5 bases). Germline V gene lookup returns CDR1 MNHEY and CDR2 SVGAGI. V was cut by 2 bases and J by 1 base, with 9 bases left in between. This CDR3 has 14 residues. The CDR3 bases are TGTGCCAGCAGTTACGGGTCGGGGTCCTACGAGCAGTACTTC. Encoded protein: CASSYGSGSYEQYF.

This chain joins TRBV6-5 and TRBJ1-5, with a tentative D call TRBD1 (5 bases). V lost 2 bases and J lost 5, with 10 bases in between. The CDR3 spans 14 residues. Germline CDR1 MNHEY, CDR2 SVGAGI. The CDR3 is CASSYRAGHQPQHF. DNA of the CDR3: TGTGCCAGCAGTTACAGGGCAGGGCATCAGCCCCAGCATTTT.

This chain links TRBV7-2 with TRBJ2-3; TRBD2 aligns across 11 bases. Losses at the gene ends were 5 bases for V and 0 bases for J; bases not matched to a gene: 4. The CDR3 has 16 amino acids. The germline V gene encodes CDR1 SGHTA and CDR2 FQGNSA. CDR3 nucleotides: TGTGCCAGCAGCCTTACTAGCGGGGGAAGCACAGATACGCAGTATTTT. Its translation: CASSLTSGGSTDTQYF.

This clone has a handful of counts. The rearrangement links TRBV28 to TRBJ1-5; unclear D gene. Trimming stripped 7 bases from V and 1 base from J, with 8 bases between. CDR3 length: 13 residues. Germline loops: CDR1 MDHEN, CDR2 SYDVKM. CDR3 DNA: TGTGCCAGCATGGGCCAAAGCAATCAGCCCCAGCATTTT. It yields the protein CASMGQSNQPQHF.

The CDR3 spells CASSLRRGYGYTF. The CDR3 nucleotides are TGTGCCAGCAGTTTAAGAAGGGGGTACGGCTACACCTTC. The V and J genes are TRBV28 and TRBJ1-2; D might be TRBD1 (6 bases). The V and J ends lost 2 bases and 8 bases respectively, with 12 bases between them. CDR1 and CDR2 (germline): MDHEN, SYDVKM. The CDR3 extends over 13 amino acids.

The chain recombines TRBV10-2 with TRBJ2-3; 8 bases match TRBD1. V lost 4 bases to trimming and J lost 2 bases; unmatched junction nucleotides: 8. The CDR3 runs to 16 residues. Germline CDR1 reads WSHSY; CDR2 reads SAAADI. Here the CDR3 DNA reads TGCGCCAGCAGTGGGCGACAGGGGCCATACACAGATACGCAGTATTTT. Encoded protein: CASSGRQGPYTDTQYF.

This chain connects TRBV4-1 to TRBJ2-7, with a possible D match to TRBD2 (5 bases). V was clipped by 1 base and J by 2 bases, with 15 bases between them. Germline values: CDR1 MGHRA, CDR2 YSYEKL. The CDR3 covers 16 residues. The CDR3 DNA reads TGCGCCAGCAGCCAAGTCGGGCGGACTCCCACCTACGAGCAGTACTTC. Its protein product is CASSQVGRTPTYEQYF.

This clone has just a few counts. This chain uses TRBV28 with TRBJ1-1; 8 bases agree with TRBD1. V gave up 7 bases and J gave up 1 base; unmatched junction bases: 5. The CDR3 is 14 residues long. CDR1 and CDR2 (germline): MDHEN, SYDVKM. The CDR3 nucleotides read TGTGCCAGCACCTACAGGGGGACGAACACTGAAGCTTTCTTT. As protein: CASTYRGTNTEAFF.

This clone was detected once. Other DNA sequences in the sample encode the same CDR3. The chain links TRBV28 to TRBJ1-5, with D possibly matching TRBD1 (6 bases). V shed 4 bases and J shed 6 bases, with 13 bases lying between them. Germline CDR1 reads MDHEN; CDR2 reads SYDVKM. This CDR3 is 14 amino acids long. The CDR3 here is CASSSTGFGQPQHF. CDR3 bases: TGTGCCAGCAGTTCCACAGGGTTTGGTCAGCCCCAGCATTTT.

This chain uses TRBV13 with TRBJ2-7, with 7 bases matching TRBD1. The germline V gene encodes CDR1 PRHDT and CDR2 FYEKMQ (reference sequence). V lost 4 bases and J lost 5; bases outside the gene matches: 5. The CDR3 sequence is 13 residues long. Written as DNA, the CDR3 is TGTGCCAGCAGCTCTCGACAGGGCCACGAGCAGTACTTC. It yields the protein CASSSRQGHEQYF.

In the case of this clone: The same CDR3 also results from other DNA sequences found in this sample. The chain recombines TRBV12-3 or TRBV12-4 with TRBJ2-5; no clear D. V lost 3 bases to trimming and J lost 5 bases, with 4 bases between them. The CDR3 is 11 amino acids. As DNA, the CDR3 is TGTGCCAGCAGTTTCGAGGAGACCCAGTACTTC. It translates to CASSFEETQYF.

This clone was picked up a small number of times. The chain couples TRBV30 to TRBJ1-6, with TRBD1 identical over 7 bases. This CDR3 is 15 amino acids long. In germline, CDR1 is GTSNPN, CDR2 SVGIG (reference sequence). The V segment lost 3 bases and the J segment 10 bases; nucleotides outside the gene matches: 12. The CDR3 bases are TGTGCCTGGAGGGATACTAGCGGGGACAGATCACCCCTCCACTTT. Its translation: CAWRDTSGDRSPLHF.

The V and J genes are TRBV29-1 and TRBJ2-1; D is perhaps TRBD2 (6 bases). The CDR3 contains 14 residues. V was clipped by 8 bases and J by 7 bases, with 21 bases between them. CDR1 SQVTM and CDR2 ANQGSEA come from the germline V gene. The CDR3 sequence: CSFAGSRFYNEQFF. CDR3 DNA: TGCAGCTTCGCGGGATCCCGTTTCTATAATGAGCAGTTCTTC.

V and J are TRBV4-2 and TRBJ2-3, with 11 bases aligning to TRBD2. J was trimmed by 2 bases and V by 0 bases; bases with no gene match: 4. The CDR3 loop spans 17 amino acids. Germline V gives CDR1 LGHNA, CDR2 YNFKEQ. For the CDR3, the DNA is TGTGCCAGCAGCCAAGAGCCTAGCGGGGGGTCCACAGATACGCAGTATTTT. It yields the protein CASSQEPSGGSTDTQYF.

The V and J genes are TRBV18 and TRBJ1-2; no reliable D call. Germline assignment: CDR1 KGHSH and CDR2 LQKENI. V lost 2 bases and J lost 4, with 8 bases in between. The CDR3 runs to 13 residues. In DNA form, the CDR3 reads TGTGCCAGCTCACCAGCGGAGACCTATGGCTACACCTTC. Protein sequence: CASSPAETYGYTF.

The rearrangement joins TRBV29-1 to TRBJ2-2, with D maybe TRBD2 (5 bases). Between the trimmed V and J ends, which lost 6 bases and 2 bases, there was a span of 10 bases. Germline V lookup: CDR1 SQVTM, CDR2 ANQGSEA. The CDR3 sequence is 13 residues long. The CDR3 loop is CSVTNLNTGELFF. The CDR3 DNA follows: TGCAGCGTGACTAACCTCAACACCGGGGAGCTGTTTTTT.

The CDR3 DNA sequence: TGTGCCAGCAGCCCAGGCAGGGGTACAGATACGCAGTATTTT. This sequence encodes CASSPGRGTDTQYF. This chain uses TRBV13 with TRBJ2-3; D might be TRBD1 (6 bases). This CDR3 contains 14 residues. The germline V and J ends were trimmed by 5 bases and 3 bases, with 12 bases remaining between them. CDR1 is PRHDT, CDR2 FYEKMQ, per germline (reference sequence).

Only one count was recorded for this clone. The CDR3 DNA reads as TGTGCCAGCAGCGGTAGGACAGGAAACTATGGCTACACCTTC. It translates to CASSGRTGNYGYTF. This sequence joins TRBV9 and TRBJ1-2, with TRBD1 matching over 7 bases. Germline V lookup: CDR1 SGDLS, CDR2 YYNGEE. After removal of 3 bases from V and 2 bases from J, the junction contained 4 bases not matched to a gene. The CDR3 consists of 14 residues.

The table lists this clone with a count of one. V gene TRBV19 combines with J gene TRBJ2-7; D may be TRBD1 (5 bases). The V and J ends lost 4 bases and 2 bases respectively, with 9 bases between them. The CDR3 is 13 residues long. Germline CDR1 LNHDA, CDR2 SQIVND (reference sequence). The CDR3 spells CASSSRATYEQYF. In nucleotides, the CDR3 is TGTGCCAGTAGTAGCAGGGCCACCTACGAGCAGTACTTC.